This T cell receptor (beta chain) was sequenced in a study of cytomegalovirus exposure and HLA in healthy donors. Study-wide results and limits: Highly shared variants forming one cluster were likely a sequencing artifact. In an earlier analysis, productive rearrangement rates for most beta V segments clustered near 87% or 30%.

CDR3 length: 14 residues. Per germline, CDR1 SGHNT and CDR2 YYREEE (reference sequence). Deletions cut 0 bases from V and 4 bases from J, with 8 bases between. Primers included in the PCR were 60 Vbeta and 13 Jbeta primers. Repertoires were generated with immunoSEQ multiplex PCR, while TCRdb's copy carries only in-frame clones and drops some. Here the sample spans approximately 85,000 clones, around 80% being singletons. Of note for this clone: The antigen remains unidentified.

Specimen: PBMCs. The V gene is TRBV5-4, the J gene TRBJ1-5; a weak D match, TRBD1 (6 bases). The receptor was derived from a middle-aged man in good health and CMV-seropositive. The CDR3 bases are TGTGCCAGCAGCTTGGACAGGGCAAATCAGCCCCAGCATTTT. This encodes CASSLDRANQPQHF.